A selection of T cell receptor beta chains follows, all from one sample in a study of tumor and adjacent non-tumor tissue in lung cancer. TCRdb processed the multiplex PCR reads anew with MiXCR; each CDR3 protein has one entry. The data hold under 95,000 distinct CDR3 sequences, with around 64% observed a single time. Material for sequencing was lung tumor tissue. Receptors originate from a man in his 60s with non-small cell lung cancer. Both conserved end residues are part of each CDR3. The D gene is left open where the match is weak. Not all rows give a size; the values are once, few, many and, for expanded clones, a class.

CDR3: CASSAIGTGLPYEQYF
DNA: TGTGCCAGCAGTGCCATCGGGACAGGTCTTCCCTACGAGCAGTACTTC
J: TRBJ2-7
V: TRBV28
size: many
D: TRBD1

CDR3: CSVVPMGEYGYTF
DNA: TGCAGCGTTGTTCCGATGGGGGAGTATGGCTACACCTTC
J: TRBJ1-2
V: TRBV29-1
size: many
D: -

CDR3: CASSSSAYNEQFF
DNA: TGTGCCAGTAGTTCCAGTGCTTACAATGAGCAGTTCTTC
J: TRBJ2-1
V: TRBV6-1
size: -
D: -

CDR3: CASSYPSVCGNEQFF
DNA: TGTGCCAGCAGTTACCCCTCCGTGTGCGGGAATGAGCAGTTCTTC
J: TRBJ2-1
V: TRBV6-5
size: many
D: -

CDR3: CAISLGGFRANVLTF
DNA: TGTGCCATCAGTTTGGGAGGGTTTAGGGCCAACGTCCTGACTTTC
J: TRBJ2-6
V: TRBV12-3/TRBV12-4
size: -
D: TRBD2

CDR3: CASSGNTYEQYF
DNA: TGTGCCAGCAGTGGGAACACCTACGAGCAGTACTTC
J: TRBJ2-7
V: TRBV28
size: -
D: -

CDR3: CSVGGLAGVIDTQYF
DNA: TGCAGCGTCGGGGGACTAGCGGGAGTCATCGATACGCAGTATTTT
J: TRBJ2-3
V: TRBV29-1
size: once
D: TRBD2

CDR3: CASGWGNTDTQYF
DNA: TGTGCTAGTGGGTGGGGAAACACAGATACGCAGTATTTT
J: TRBJ2-3
V: TRBV12-5
size: many
D: -

CDR3: CASSPRGLAGRIGKLFF
DNA: TGTGCCAGCAGCCCGAGGGGACTAGCGGGACGCATCGGGAAGCTGTTTTTT
J: TRBJ2-2
V: TRBV5-6
size: -
D: TRBD2

CDR3: CASSSWDTIETQYF
DNA: TGCGCCAGCAGCTCTTGGGATACTATAGAGACCCAGTACTTC
J: TRBJ2-5
V: TRBV5-1
size: medium-sized
D: -

CDR3: CASSSSPGETRYF
DNA: TGTGCTAGCAGTTCCAGCCCGGGGGAGACCCGGTACTTC
J: TRBJ2-5
V: TRBV6-5
size: -
D: -

CDR3: CASSYSSCQAGNNEQLF
DNA: TGTGCCAGCAGTTACTCGAGTTGTCAAGCGGGAAACAATGAGCAGCTCTTC
J: TRBJ2-1
V: TRBV6-5
size: -
D: TRBD2

CDR3: CASSFGPFSYEQYF
DNA: TGTGCCAGCAGTTTCGGGCCGTTCTCCTACGAGCAGTACTTC
J: TRBJ2-7
V: TRBV28
size: -
D: -

CDR3: CASSLGPGRGNYGYTF
DNA: TGTGCCAGCAGCTTAGGACCAGGGAGGGGTAACTATGGCTACACCTTC
J: TRBJ1-2
V: TRBV7-9
size: many
D: -

CDR3: CASSLAPPGTRDEQYF
DNA: TGCGCCAGCAGCTTGGCCCCCCCGGGGACACGGGACGAGCAGTACTTC
J: TRBJ2-7
V: TRBV5-1
size: -
D: -

CDR3: CASREGQLDSYTF
DNA: TGTGCCAGTAGGGAAGGACAGCTCGATAGCTACACCTTC
J: TRBJ1-2
V: TRBV6-5
size: -
D: -

CDR3: CASNMDRGLLISDQPQHF
DNA: TGTGCCAGCAACATGGACAGGGGGCTATTAATAAGCGATCAGCCCCAGCATTTT
J: TRBJ1-5
V: TRBV6-1
size: -
D: TRBD1

CDR3: CNATSRAPSGNTLYF
DNA: TGCAATGCCACCAGCAGGGCACCCTCTGGAAACACCTTATATTTT
J: TRBJ1-3
V: TRBV20-1
size: -
D: -

CDR3: CASSKGGQGGYYEQYF
DNA: TGTGCCAGCAGTAAAGGGGGACAGGGTGGCTACTACGAGCAGTACTTC
J: TRBJ2-7
V: TRBV4-2
size: -
D: TRBD1

CDR3: CASSPTGGNYEQYF
DNA: TGCGCCAGCAGCCCGACAGGGGGAAACTACGAGCAGTACTTC
J: TRBJ2-7
V: TRBV5-1
size: many
D: TRBD1

CDR3: CASCQRQGLAAGELFF
DNA: TGCGCCAGCTGCCAAAGGCAAGGACTCGCCGCCGGGGAGCTGTTTTTT
J: TRBJ2-2
V: TRBV4-1
size: -
D: -

CDR3: CAWSTGQGASRETQYF
DNA: TGTGCCTGGAGTACCGGACAGGGGGCGAGTAGAGAGACCCAGTACTTC
J: TRBJ2-5
V: TRBV30
size: few
D: TRBD1

CDR3: CASSLRAAQETQYF
DNA: TGTGCCAGCAGCCTCCGAGCGGCCCAAGAGACCCAGTACTTC
J: TRBJ2-5
V: TRBV11-2
size: -
D: -

CDR3: CASSKGLEGTQCF
DNA: TGTGCCAGCAGTAAGGGGCTCGAAGGGACCCAGTGCTTC
J: TRBJ2-5
V: TRBV6-5
size: -
D: -

CDR3: CTSIPSVNTGELFF
DNA: TGTACCAGCATACCTAGCGTAAACACCGGGGAGCTGTTTTTT
J: TRBJ2-2
V: TRBV6-2/TRBV6-3
size: -
D: -

CDR3: CASSLGPGRGQGGYTF
DNA: TGTGCCAGCAGTTTAGGCCCCGGGAGAGGGCAAGGAGGTTACACCTTC
J: TRBJ1-2
V: TRBV12-3/TRBV12-4
size: -
D: -

CDR3: CASNDNTGELFF
DNA: TGTGCCAGCAACGACAACACCGGGGAGCTGTTTTTT
J: TRBJ2-2
V: TRBV11-2
size: -
D: -

CDR3: CTSSMLPGLVGGSSYNEQFF
DNA: TGTACCAGCAGTATGCTACCGGGACTAGTGGGAGGGTCCTCCTACAATGAGCAGTTCTTC
J: TRBJ2-1
V: TRBV28
size: -
D: TRBD2

CDR3: CASSSTRGDEQFF
DNA: TGTGCGAGCAGTTCGACCCGGGGTGATGAGCAGTTCTTC
J: TRBJ2-1
V: TRBV6-2/TRBV6-3
size: -
D: -

CDR3: CNVCSGDGEQYF
DNA: TGCAACGTTTGTTCCGGGGATGGCGAGCAGTACTTC
J: TRBJ2-7
V: TRBV29-1
size: -
D: -

CDR3: CASNLTGVERYF
DNA: TGTGCCAGCAACCTGACAGGGGTTGAGCGGTACTTC
J: TRBJ2-7
V: TRBV6-5
size: -
D: TRBD1

CDR3: CASSLGAEPQHF
DNA: TGTGCCAGCAGCTTAGGGGCTGAGCCCCAGCATTTT
J: TRBJ1-5
V: TRBV7-8
size: many
D: -

CDR3: CSASVRWTEAFF
DNA: TGCAGTGCTAGCGTCCGGTGGACTGAAGCTTTCTTT
J: TRBJ1-1
V: TRBV20-1
size: -
D: -

CDR3: CASSWDWSEKLFF
DNA: TGTGCCAGCAGCTGGGACTGGAGCGAAAAACTGTTTTTT
J: TRBJ1-4
V: TRBV12-3/TRBV12-4
size: medium-sized
D: -

CDR3: CASSTTSGRANEQLF
DNA: TGTGCTAGCAGTACCACTAGCGGGAGGGCCAATGAGCAGTTGTTC
J: TRBJ2-1
V: TRBV6-2/TRBV6-3
size: once
D: TRBD2

CDR3: CGRSNTYEQYF
DNA: TGTGGCAGGAGCAATACCTACGAGCAGTACTTC
J: TRBJ2-7
V: TRBV6-2/TRBV6-3
size: -
D: -

CDR3: CASTGVGTEAFF
DNA: TGTGCCAGCACCGGGGTGGGCACTGAAGCTTTCTTT
J: TRBJ1-1
V: TRBV12-3/TRBV12-4
size: many
D: -